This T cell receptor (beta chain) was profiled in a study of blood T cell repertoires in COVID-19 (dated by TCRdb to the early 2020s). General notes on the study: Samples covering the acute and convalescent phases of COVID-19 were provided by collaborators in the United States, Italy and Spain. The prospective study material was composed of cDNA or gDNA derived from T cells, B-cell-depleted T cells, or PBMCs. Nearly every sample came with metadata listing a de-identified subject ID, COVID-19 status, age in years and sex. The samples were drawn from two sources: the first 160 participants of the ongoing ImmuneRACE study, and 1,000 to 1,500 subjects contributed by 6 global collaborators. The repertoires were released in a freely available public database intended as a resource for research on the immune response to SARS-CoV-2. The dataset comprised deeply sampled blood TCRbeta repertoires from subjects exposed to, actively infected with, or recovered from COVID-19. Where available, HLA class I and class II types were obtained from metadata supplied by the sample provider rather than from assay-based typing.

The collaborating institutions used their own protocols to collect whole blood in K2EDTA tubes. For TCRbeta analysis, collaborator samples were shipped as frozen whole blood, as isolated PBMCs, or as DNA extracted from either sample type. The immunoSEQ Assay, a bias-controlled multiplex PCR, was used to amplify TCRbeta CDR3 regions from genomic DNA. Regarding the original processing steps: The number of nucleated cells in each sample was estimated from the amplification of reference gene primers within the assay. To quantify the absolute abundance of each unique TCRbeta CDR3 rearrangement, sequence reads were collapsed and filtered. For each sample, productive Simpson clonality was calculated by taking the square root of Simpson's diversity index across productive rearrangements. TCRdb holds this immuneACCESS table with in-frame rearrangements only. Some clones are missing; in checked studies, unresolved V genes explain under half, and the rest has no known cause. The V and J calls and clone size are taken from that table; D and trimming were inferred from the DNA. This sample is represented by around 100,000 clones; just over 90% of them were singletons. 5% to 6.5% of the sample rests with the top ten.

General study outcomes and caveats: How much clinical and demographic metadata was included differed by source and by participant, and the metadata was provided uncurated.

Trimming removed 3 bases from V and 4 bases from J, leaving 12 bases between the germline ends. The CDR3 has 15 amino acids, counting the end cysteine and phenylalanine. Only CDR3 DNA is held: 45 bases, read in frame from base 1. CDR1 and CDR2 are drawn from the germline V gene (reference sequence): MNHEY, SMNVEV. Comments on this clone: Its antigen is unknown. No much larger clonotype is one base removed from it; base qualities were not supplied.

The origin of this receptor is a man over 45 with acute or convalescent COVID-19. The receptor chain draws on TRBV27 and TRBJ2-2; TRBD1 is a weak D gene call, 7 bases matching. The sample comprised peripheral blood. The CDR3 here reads CASSFQGGITGELFF. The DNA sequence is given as TGTGCCAGCAGTTTTCAGGGGGGAATCACCGGGGAGCTGTTTTTT.